This paragraph reports one T cell receptor beta chain. The antigen remains unidentified. This specimen comes from a study of cytotoxic CD8 clonotypes in ibrutinib-treated CLL. Across the whole study: An average of around 260,000 productive templates and 94,082 productive rearrangements was obtained per sample. Overall study findings and caveats: The study found baseline clonality above age-matched healthy donors, tracking circulating CD8+ T-cell counts. Public clonotypes showed up rarely, and on treatment they shrank or held steady.

TCR beta library input comprised roughly 1.9 micrograms of genomic DNA from cryopreserved PBMCs. The CDR3 contains 14 residues. Trimming took 5 bases from V and 7 from J; bases not matched to a gene: 6. Germline-derived CDR1 and CDR2 are MDHEN and SYDVKM. The method was immunoSEQ multiplex PCR; TCRdb's version includes in-frame clones alone and lacks a portion of them. This sample carries hundreds of thousands of clones, 80% of them seen once, and the ten largest clones take under 8.5%. The chain links TRBV28 to TRBJ2-1, with TRBD1 matching over 9 bases. This TCR was recovered from a human donor with chronic lymphocytic leukemia. The sample was PBMCs, taken before ibrutinib treatment. CDR3 protein: CASSDRQGGNEQFF. The CDR3 nucleotides read TGTGCCAGCAGTGACCGACAGGGGGGGAATGAGCAGTTCTTC.